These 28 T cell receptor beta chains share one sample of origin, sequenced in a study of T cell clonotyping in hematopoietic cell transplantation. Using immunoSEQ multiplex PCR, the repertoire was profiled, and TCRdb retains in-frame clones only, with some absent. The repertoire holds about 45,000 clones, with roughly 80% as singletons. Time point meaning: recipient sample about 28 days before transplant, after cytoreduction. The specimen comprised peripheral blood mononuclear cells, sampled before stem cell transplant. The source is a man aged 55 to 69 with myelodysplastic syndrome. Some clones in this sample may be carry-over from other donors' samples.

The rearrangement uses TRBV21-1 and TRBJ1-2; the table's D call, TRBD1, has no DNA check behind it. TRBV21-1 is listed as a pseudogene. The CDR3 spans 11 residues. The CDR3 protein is CASNTGQGYTF. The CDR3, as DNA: TGTGCCAGCAATACAGGGCAAGGCTACACCTTC.

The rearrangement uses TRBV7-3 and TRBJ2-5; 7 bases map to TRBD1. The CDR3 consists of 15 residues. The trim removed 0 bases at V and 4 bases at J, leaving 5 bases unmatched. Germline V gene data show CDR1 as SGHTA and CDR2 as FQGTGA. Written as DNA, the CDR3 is TGTGCCAGCAGCTTAACAGGGGGCGCGGGAGAGACCCAGTACTTC. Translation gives CASSLTGGAGETQYF.

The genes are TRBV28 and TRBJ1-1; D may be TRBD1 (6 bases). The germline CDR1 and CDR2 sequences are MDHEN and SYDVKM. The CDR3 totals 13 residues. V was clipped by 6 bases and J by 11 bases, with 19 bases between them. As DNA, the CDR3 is TGTGCCAGCAGCTTCCGGGACAAAAGGGAGGCTTTCTTT. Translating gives CASSFRDKREAFF.

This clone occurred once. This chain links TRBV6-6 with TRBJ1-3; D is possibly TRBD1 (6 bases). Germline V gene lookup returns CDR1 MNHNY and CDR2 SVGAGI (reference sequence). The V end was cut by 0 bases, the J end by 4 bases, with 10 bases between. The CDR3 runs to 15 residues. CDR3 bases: TGTGCCAGCAGTTACTCGACAGGCAGCGGAAACACCATATATTTT. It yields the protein CASSYSTGSGNTIYF.

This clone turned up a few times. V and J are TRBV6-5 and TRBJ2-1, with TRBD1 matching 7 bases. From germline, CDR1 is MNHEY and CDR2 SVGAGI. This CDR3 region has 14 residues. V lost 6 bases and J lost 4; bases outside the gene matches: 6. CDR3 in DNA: TGTGCCAGCAGAACAGGGGCCGAATACAATGAGCAGTTCTTC. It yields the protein CASRTGAEYNEQFF.

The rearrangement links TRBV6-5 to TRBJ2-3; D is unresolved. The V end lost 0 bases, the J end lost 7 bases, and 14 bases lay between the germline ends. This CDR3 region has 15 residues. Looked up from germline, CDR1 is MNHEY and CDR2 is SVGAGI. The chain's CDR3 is CASSYSQRGLNTQYF. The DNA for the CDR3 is TGTGCCAGCAGTTACTCCCAGCGCGGTTTGAATACGCAGTATTTT.

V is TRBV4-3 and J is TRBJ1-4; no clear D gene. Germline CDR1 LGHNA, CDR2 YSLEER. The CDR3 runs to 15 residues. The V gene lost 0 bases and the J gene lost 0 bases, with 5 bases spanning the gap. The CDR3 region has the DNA TGCGCCAGCAGCCAAGATGGGACAACTAATGAAAAACTGTTTTTT. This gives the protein CASSQDGTTNEKLFF.

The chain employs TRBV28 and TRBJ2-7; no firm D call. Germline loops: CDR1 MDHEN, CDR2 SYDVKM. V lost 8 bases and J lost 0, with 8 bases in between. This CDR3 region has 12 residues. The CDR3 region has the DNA TGTGCCAGCGGGCCCAGCTCCTACGAGCAGTACTTC. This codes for CASGPSSYEQYF.

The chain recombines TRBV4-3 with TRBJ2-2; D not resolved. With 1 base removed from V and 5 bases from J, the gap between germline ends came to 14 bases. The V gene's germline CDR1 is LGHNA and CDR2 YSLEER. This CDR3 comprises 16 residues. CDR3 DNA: TGCGCCAGCAGCCAAGTAGGAAAGGGAATAACCGGGGAGCTGTTTTTT. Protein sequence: CASSQVGKGITGELFF.

The CDR3 sequence is CAISDSRGEQYF. CDR3 DNA: TGTGCCATCAGTGACTCCCGCGGAGAGCAGTACTTC. The chain links TRBV10-3 to TRBJ2-7; D gene ambiguous. The germline V gene encodes CDR1 ENHRY and CDR2 SYGVKD. The CDR3 runs to 12 residues. The ends were cut back, 3 bases at V and 7 bases at J, with 10 bases in the middle.

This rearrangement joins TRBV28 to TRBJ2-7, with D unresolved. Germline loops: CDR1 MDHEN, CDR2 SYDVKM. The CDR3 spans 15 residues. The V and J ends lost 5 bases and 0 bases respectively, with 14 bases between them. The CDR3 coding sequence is TGTGCCAGCAGTGCCATGGGCACCAACTCCTACGAGCAGTACTTC. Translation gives CASSAMGTNSYEQYF.

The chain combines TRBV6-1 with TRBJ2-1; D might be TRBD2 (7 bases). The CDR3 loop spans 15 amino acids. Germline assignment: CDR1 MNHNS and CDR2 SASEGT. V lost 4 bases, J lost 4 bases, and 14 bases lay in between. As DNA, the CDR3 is TGTGCCAGCAGTGCTGGGGGGGCAGGGTACAATGAGCAGTTCTTC. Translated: CASSAGGAGYNEQFF.

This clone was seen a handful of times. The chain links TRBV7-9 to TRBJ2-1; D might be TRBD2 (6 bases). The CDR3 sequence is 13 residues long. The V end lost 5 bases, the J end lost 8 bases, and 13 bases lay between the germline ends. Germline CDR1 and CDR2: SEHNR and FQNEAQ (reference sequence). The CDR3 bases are TGTGCCAGCAGCCCTACTAGCATGGATGAGCAGTTCTTC. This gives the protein CASSPTSMDEQFF.

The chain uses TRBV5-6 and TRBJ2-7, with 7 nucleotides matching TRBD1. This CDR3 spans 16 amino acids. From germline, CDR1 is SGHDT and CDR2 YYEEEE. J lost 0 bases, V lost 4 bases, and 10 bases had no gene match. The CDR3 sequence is CASSLLLTGISYEQYF. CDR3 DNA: TGTGCCAGCAGCCTACTCCTGACAGGGATCTCCTACGAGCAGTACTTC.

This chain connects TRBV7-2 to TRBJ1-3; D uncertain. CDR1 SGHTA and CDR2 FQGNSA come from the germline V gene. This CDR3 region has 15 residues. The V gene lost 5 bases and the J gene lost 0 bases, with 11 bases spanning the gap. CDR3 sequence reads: CASSPGSVSGNTIYF. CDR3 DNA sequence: TGTGCCAGCAGCCCGGGGAGTGTCTCTGGAAACACCATATATTTT.

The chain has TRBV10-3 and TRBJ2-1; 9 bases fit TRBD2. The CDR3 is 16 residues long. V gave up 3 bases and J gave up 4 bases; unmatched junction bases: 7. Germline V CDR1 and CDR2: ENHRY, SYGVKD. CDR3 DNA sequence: TGTGCCATCAGTGATGGCGCGGGGGGGCCGTACAATGAGCAGTTCTTC. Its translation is CAISDGAGGPYNEQFF.

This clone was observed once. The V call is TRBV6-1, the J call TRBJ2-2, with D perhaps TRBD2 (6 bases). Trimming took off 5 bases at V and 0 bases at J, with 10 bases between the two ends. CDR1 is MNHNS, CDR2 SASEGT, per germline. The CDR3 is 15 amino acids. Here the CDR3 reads CASSSRGTNTGELFF. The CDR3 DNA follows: TGTGCCAGCAGTTCCCGGGGGACGAACACCGGGGAGCTGTTTTTT.

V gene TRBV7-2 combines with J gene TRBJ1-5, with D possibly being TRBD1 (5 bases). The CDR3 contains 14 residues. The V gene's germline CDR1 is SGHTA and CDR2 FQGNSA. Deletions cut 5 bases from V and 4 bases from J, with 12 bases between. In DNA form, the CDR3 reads TGTGCCAGCAGCGTCGGGACGGGTAATCAGCCCCAGCATTTT. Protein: CASSVGTGNQPQHF.

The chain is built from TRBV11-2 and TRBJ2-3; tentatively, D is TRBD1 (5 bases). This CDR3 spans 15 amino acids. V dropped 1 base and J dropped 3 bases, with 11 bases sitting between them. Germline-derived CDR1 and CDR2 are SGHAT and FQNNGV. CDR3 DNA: TGTGCCAGCAGCTTAGGGTGGGGCGGAACAGATACGCAGTATTTT. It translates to CASSLGWGGTDTQYF.

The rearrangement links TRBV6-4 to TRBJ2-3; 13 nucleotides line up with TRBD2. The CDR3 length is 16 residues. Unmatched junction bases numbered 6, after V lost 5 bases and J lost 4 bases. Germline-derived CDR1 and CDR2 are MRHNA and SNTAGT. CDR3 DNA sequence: TGTGCCAGCAGTCCCACTAGCGGGGGGGCAGCAGATACGCAGTATTTT. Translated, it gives CASSPTSGGAADTQYF.

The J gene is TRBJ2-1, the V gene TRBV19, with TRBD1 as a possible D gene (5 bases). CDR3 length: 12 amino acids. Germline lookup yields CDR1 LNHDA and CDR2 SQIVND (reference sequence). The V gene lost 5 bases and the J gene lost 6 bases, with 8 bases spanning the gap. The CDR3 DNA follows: TGTGCCAGTAGTGTTACAGGCAATGAGCAGTTCTTC. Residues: CASSVTGNEQFF.

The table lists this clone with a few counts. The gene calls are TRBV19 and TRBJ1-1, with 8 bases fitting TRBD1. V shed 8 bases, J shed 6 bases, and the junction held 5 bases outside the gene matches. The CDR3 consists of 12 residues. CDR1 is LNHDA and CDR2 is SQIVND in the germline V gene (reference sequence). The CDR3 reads CASFRQGSEAFF. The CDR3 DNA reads TGTGCCAGTTTCCGACAGGGGTCTGAAGCTTTCTTT. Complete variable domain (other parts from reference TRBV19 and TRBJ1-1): DGGITQSPKYLFRKEGQNVTLSCEQNLNHDAMYWYRQDPGQGLRLIYYSQIVNDFQKGDIAEGYSVSREKKESFPLTVTSAQKNPTAFYLCASFRQGSEAFFGQGTRLTVV.

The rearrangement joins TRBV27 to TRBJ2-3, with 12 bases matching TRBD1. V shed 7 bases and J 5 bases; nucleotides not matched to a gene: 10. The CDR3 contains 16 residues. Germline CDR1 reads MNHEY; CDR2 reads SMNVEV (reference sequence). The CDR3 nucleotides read TGTGCCAGCAAGCTAGGGGACAGGGGGCATAGAGATACGCAGTATTTT. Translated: CASKLGDRGHRDTQYF.

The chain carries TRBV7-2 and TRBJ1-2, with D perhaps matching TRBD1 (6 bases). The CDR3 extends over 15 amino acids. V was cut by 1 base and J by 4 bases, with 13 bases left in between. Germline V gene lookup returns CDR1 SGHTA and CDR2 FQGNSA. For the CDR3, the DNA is TGTGCCAGCAGCTTAGAGGCGGGCAGGGGCTATGGCTACACCTTC. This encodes CASSLEAGRGYGYTF. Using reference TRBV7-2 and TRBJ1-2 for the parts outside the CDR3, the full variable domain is GAGVSQSPSNKVTEKGKDVELRCDPISGHTALYWYRQSLGQGLEFLIYFQGNSAPDKSGLPSDRFSAERTGGSVSTLTIQRTQQEDSAVYLCASSLEAGRGYGYTFGSGTRLTVV.

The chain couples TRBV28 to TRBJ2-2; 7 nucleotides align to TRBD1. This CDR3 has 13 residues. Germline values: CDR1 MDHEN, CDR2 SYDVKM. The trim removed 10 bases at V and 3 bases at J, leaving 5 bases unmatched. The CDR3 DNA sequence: TGTGCCACCACCGACAGGGACACCGGGGAGCTGTTTTTT. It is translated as CATTDRDTGELFF.

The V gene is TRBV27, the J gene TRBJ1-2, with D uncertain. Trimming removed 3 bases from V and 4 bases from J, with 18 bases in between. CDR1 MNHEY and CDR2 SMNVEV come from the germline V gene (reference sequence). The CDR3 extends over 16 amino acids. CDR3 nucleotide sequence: TGTGCCAGCAGTTTGCAGGTCCAGGCGAGCGGCTATGGCTACACCTTC. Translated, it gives CASSLQVQASGYGYTF.

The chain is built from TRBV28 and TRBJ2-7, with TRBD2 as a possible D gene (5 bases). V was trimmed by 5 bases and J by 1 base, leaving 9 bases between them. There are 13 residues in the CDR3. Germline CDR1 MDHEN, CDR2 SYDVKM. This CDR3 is CASSVGISYEQYF. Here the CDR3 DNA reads TGTGCCAGCAGTGTCGGGATTTCCTACGAGCAGTACTTC.

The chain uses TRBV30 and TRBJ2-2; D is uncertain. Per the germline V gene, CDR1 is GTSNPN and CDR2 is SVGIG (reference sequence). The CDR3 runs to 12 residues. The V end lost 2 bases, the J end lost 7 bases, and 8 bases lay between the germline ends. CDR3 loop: CAWSIDFGELFF. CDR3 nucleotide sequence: TGTGCCTGGAGTATCGACTTCGGGGAGCTGTTTTTT. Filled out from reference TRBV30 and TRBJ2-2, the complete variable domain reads SQTIHQWPATLVQPVGSPLSLECTVEGTSNPNLYWYRQAAGRGLQLLFYSVGIGQISSEVPQNLSASRPQDRQFILSSKKLLLSDSGFYLCAWSIDFGELFFGEGSRLTVL.